The 5 T cell receptor beta chains listed next were all sequenced from one sample in a study of long-term antiretroviral therapy in people with HIV. They ran version v3.0 of the immunoSEQ assay at survey level. The table came from immunoSEQ multiplex PCR; TCRdb's copy has only in-frame clones and leaves some out. This table holds about 22,000 clones, approximately 86% found once. Sequenced here: unsorted PBMCs, sampled about 4 years after starting antiretroviral therapy. The receptors here all came from a young man with HIV.

This clone was counted once. CDR3 DNA sequence: TGCAGCGTTGACTTGCCCTATGGCTACACCTTC. It yields the protein CSVDLPYGYTF. The V and J genes are TRBV29-1 and TRBJ1-2; D is uncertain. Germline V gene data show CDR1 as SQVTM and CDR2 as ANQGSEA. The CDR3 contains 11 residues. V was shortened by 3 bases and J by 4 bases, with 6 bases between the two germline ends.

This chain uses TRBV4-2 with TRBJ2-4; TRBD2 aligns across 13 bases. CDR1 LGHNA and CDR2 YNFKEQ come from the germline V gene. The CDR3 has 19 amino acids. V shed 4 bases and J 0 bases; nucleotides not matched to a gene: 9. Here the CDR3 reads CASSLWGTSGEIAKNIQYF. CDR3 nucleotides: TGTGCCAGCAGCCTTTGGGGGACTAGCGGGGAAATAGCCAAAAACATTCAGTACTTC.

The chain couples TRBV5-6 to TRBJ2-3, with D possibly TRBD1 on 6 matching bases. Germline CDR1 is SGHDT and CDR2 is YYEEEE. V was shortened by 3 bases and J by 0 bases, with 17 bases between the two germline ends. The CDR3 spans 17 residues. The CDR3 loop reads CASSWNRVPTSTDTQYF. The CDR3 DNA reads as TGTGCCAGCAGCTGGAACAGGGTTCCTACTAGCACAGATACGCAGTATTTT.

The chain couples TRBV11-2 to TRBJ1-2, with TRBD1 as a possible D gene (6 bases). The CDR3 contains 11 residues. V shed 5 bases and J shed 8 bases, with 9 bases lying between them. The germline V gene has CDR1 SGHAT and CDR2 FQNNGV. The CDR3 region has the DNA TGTGCCAGCAGCAAGGGGGGCGGCTACACCTTC. It specifies CASSKGGGYTF.

The chain uses TRBV10-1 and TRBJ1-1, with D unresolved. The CDR3 covers 8 residues. Germline CDR1 is WNHNN and CDR2 is SYGVQD (reference sequence). Trimming removed 7 bases at V and 11 bases at J, with 5 bases between. The CDR3: CASNFAFF. In nucleotides, the CDR3 is TGCGCCAGCAATTTCGCTTTCTTT.